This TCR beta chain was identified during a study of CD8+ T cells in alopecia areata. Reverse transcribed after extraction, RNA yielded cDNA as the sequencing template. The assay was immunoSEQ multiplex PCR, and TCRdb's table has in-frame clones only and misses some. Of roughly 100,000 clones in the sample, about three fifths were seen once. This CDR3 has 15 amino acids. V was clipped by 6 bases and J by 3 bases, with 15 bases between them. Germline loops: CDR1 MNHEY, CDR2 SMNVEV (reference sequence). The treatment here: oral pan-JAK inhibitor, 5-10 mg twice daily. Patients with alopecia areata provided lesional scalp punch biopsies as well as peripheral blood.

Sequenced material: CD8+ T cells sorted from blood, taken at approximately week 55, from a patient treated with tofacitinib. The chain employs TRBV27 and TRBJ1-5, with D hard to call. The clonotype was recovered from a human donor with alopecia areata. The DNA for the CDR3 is TGTGCCAGCAGCCCTTCGGGTGTCATCAATCAGCCCCAGCATTTT. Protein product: CASSPSGVINQPQHF.